A single sample gave rise to the 20 T cell receptor beta chains below, sequenced in a study of Ad26.COV2.S vaccination and SARS-CoV-2 variants. Only in-frame clones appear in the TCRdb table, and some are missing; sequencing was by immunoSEQ multiplex PCR. Among 350,000 to 500,000 clones listed, roughly nine tenths were seen once. This sample's treatment: some 19 received Ad26.COV2.S at low or high dose, single or two shots; five or six received placebo; per-sample allocation not given. Sampling happened 63 days after the first vaccine or placebo injection. The input for sequencing was peripheral blood, taken in a trial of Ad26.COV2.S vaccine versus placebo. The receptors here all came from a person between 18 and 59 years old who received the Ad26.COV2.S COVID-19 vaccine or a placebo.

The chain combines TRBV19 with TRBJ2-1; tentative D call: TRBD2 (6 bases). This CDR3 has 17 residues. Per the germline V gene, CDR1 is LNHDA and CDR2 is SQIVND (reference sequence). Trimming left V 5 bases short and J 3 bases short, with 20 bases between. The chain's CDR3 is CASSLFLVVADYNEQFF. CDR3 nucleotide sequence: TGTGCCAGTAGTCTCTTCCTCGTGGTAGCGGACTACAATGAGCAGTTCTTC.

The CDR3 here is CASSQETNEKLFF. CDR3 DNA: TGTGCCAGCAGCCAAGAGACAAATGAAAAACTGTTTTTT. The chain combines TRBV3-1 (or the pseudogene TRBV3-2) with TRBJ1-4; D uncertain. In germline, CDR1 is LGHDT, CDR2 YNNKEL (reference sequence). The CDR3 sequence is 13 residues long. Trimming removed 0 bases at V and 5 bases at J, with 4 bases between.

The chain joins TRBV28 to TRBJ1-5; D gene uncertain. Germline loops: CDR1 MDHEN, CDR2 SYDVKM. The V gene lost 1 base and the J gene lost 2 bases, with 12 bases spanning the gap. The length of the CDR3 is 16 residues. CDR3 sequence (DNA): TGTGCCAGCAGTTTATTCGGGATATGGGGCAATCAGCCCCAGCATTTT. It encodes CASSLFGIWGNQPQHF. Supplemented by reference TRBV28 and TRBJ1-5, the full variable domain reads DVKVTQSSRYLVKRTGEKVFLECVQDMDHENMFWYRQDPGLGLRLIYFSYDVKMKEKGDIPEGYSVSREKKERFSLILESASTNQTSMYLCASSLFGIWGNQPQHFGDGTRLSIL.

A single count supports this clone. The genes are TRBV27 and TRBJ1-1, with D perhaps matching TRBD1 (5 bases). V was trimmed by 6 bases and J by 0 bases, leaving 11 bases between them. Per germline, CDR1 MNHEY and CDR2 SMNVEV (reference sequence). The CDR3 length is 14 residues. CDR3 DNA sequence: TGTGCCAGCAGACTGGGACCGCTGAACACTGAAGCTTTCTTT. The encoded protein is CASRLGPLNTEAFF.

This clone was picked up a small number of times. The rearrangement links TRBV30 to TRBJ2-3, with D possibly matching TRBD2 (5 bases). The CDR3 has 15 amino acids. Germline V CDR1 and CDR2: GTSNPN, SVGIG (reference sequence). Trimming cost V 2 bases and J 2 bases, with 14 bases left between them. The CDR3 is CAWSIVLTNTDTQYF. CDR3 sequence (DNA): TGTGCCTGGAGTATTGTGTTGACTAACACAGATACGCAGTATTTT.

This chain links TRBV9 with TRBJ2-6, with 8 bases aligning to TRBD2. The V and J ends lost 5 bases and 1 base, in that order; junction bases with no gene match: 2. The CDR3 has 15 residues. Germline V CDR1 and CDR2: SGDLS, YYNGEE. This CDR3 reads CASRRGGSGANVLTF. The CDR3 coding sequence is TGTGCCAGCAGACGCGGGGGGTCTGGGGCCAACGTCCTGACTTTC.

V gene TRBV4-2 combines with J gene TRBJ1-3; no clear D gene. The ends were cut back, 0 bases at V and 5 bases at J, with 5 bases in the middle. The CDR3 runs 13 residues. Germline lookup yields CDR1 LGHNA and CDR2 YNFKEQ. The CDR3 DNA sequence: TGTGCCAGCAGCCAAGACGTCAGAAACACCATATATTTT. It is translated as CASSQDVRNTIYF.

The V and J genes are TRBV18 and TRBJ2-6, with TRBD1 matching over 9 bases. The germline V gene has CDR1 KGHSH and CDR2 LQKENI. There are 19 residues in the CDR3. V lost 3 bases to trimming and J lost 0 bases; unmatched junction nucleotides: 9. DNA for the CDR3: TGTGCCAGCTCACCGAGCACCGGGACAGGGAGCTCTGGGGCCAACGTCCTGACTTTC. Its protein product is CASSPSTGTGSSGANVLTF.

This clone was found once. V gene TRBV19 combines with J gene TRBJ1-5, with 10 bases matching TRBD1. J gave up 7 bases and V 1 base, and 13 bases lay outside the gene matches. Germline lookup yields CDR1 LNHDA and CDR2 SQIVND (reference sequence). The CDR3 covers 18 residues. The CDR3 is CASSIVGRGTGEYQPQHF. The CDR3, as DNA: TGTGCCAGTAGTATAGTTGGGCGGGGGACAGGGGAATACCAGCCCCAGCATTTT.

The gene calls are TRBV5-1 and TRBJ1-6; 7 nucleotides match TRBD1. The CDR3 is made up of 16 amino acids. V was clipped by 3 bases and J by 8 bases; unmatched bases: 11. CDR1 and CDR2 (germline): SGHRS, YFSETQ. Here the CDR3 DNA reads TGCGCCAGCAGCTCCGTTCCGGGACAGTCTTATTCACCCCTCCACTTT. Amino acids: CASSSVPGQSYSPLHF. Together with reference TRBV5-1 and TRBJ1-6, the CDR3 gives the full variable domain: KAGVTQTPRYLIKTRGQQVTLSCSPISGHRSVSWYQQTPGQGLQFLFEYFSETQRNKGNFPGRFSGRQFSNSRSEMNVSTLELGDSALYLCASSSVPGQSYSPLHFGNGTRLTVT.

The genes are TRBV18 and TRBJ2-4; D is possibly TRBD1 (6 bases). Germline V gene data show CDR1 as KGHSH and CDR2 as LQKENI. Between the trimmed V and J ends, which lost 5 bases and 4 bases, there was a span of 21 bases. The CDR3 is 17 amino acids. The DNA for the CDR3 is TGTGCCAGCTCAGCCCGGGACACTAGGACTTTAAAAAACATTCAGTACTTC. Amino acid sequence: CASSARDTRTLKNIQYF.

The CDR3 DNA is TGTGCCAGCAGCTTACTCATGCGTGAGCAGTTCTTC. Protein sequence: CASSLLMREQFF. The chain is built from TRBV5-8 and TRBJ2-1, with no clear D. There are 12 residues in the CDR3. The germline V gene has CDR1 SGHTS and CDR2 YDEGEE. V gave up 2 bases and J gave up 9 bases, with 9 bases separating them.

The rearrangement links TRBV19 to TRBJ2-2, with 8 bases fitting TRBD1. This CDR3 comprises 15 residues. Germline V gene data show CDR1 as LNHDA and CDR2 as SQIVND (reference sequence). The V segment lost 6 bases and the J segment 1 base; nucleotides outside the gene matches: 4. The DNA for the CDR3 is TGTGCCAGTAGCAACAGGGGGAGGAACACCGGGGAGCTGTTTTTT. As protein: CASSNRGRNTGELFF.

The rearrangement uses TRBV6-5 and TRBJ2-7; perhaps TRBD1 as D (5 bases). Per the germline V gene, CDR1 is MNHEY and CDR2 is SVGAGI. There are 15 residues in the CDR3. With 4 bases removed from V and 4 bases from J, the gap between germline ends came to 17 bases. The CDR3 is CASSWGRRVVYEQYV. CDR3 in DNA: TGTGCCAGCAGTTGGGGCAGGCGAGTCGTATACGAGCAGTACGTC.

V usage is TRBV28 and J usage is TRBJ2-1, with TRBD1 matching 7 bases. Germline lookup yields CDR1 MDHEN and CDR2 SYDVKM. Losses at the gene ends were 3 bases for V and 4 bases for J; bases not matched to a gene: 0. The CDR3 length is 13 residues. CDR3 amino acids: CASSLGQYNEQFF. The CDR3 nucleotides are TGTGCCAGCAGTTTGGGACAGTACAATGAGCAGTTCTTC.

The chain's CDR3 is CSASEGGRETQYF. In nucleotides, the CDR3 is TGCAGTGCTAGTGAGGGGGGCCGGGAGACCCAGTACTTC. The chain employs TRBV20-1 and TRBJ2-5, with D perhaps given as TRBD1 or TRBD2 (6 bases each). Trimming cost V 3 bases and J 5 bases, with 13 bases left between them. Germline V gene sequence: CDR1 DFQATT, CDR2 SNEGSKA (reference sequence). The length of the CDR3 is 13 residues.

Notes on this clone: Other DNA sequences in the sample encode the same CDR3. V and J are TRBV19 and TRBJ1-1; 7 bases fit TRBD1. V was pared by 3 bases and J by 6 bases, with 4 bases of the junction left unmatched. This CDR3 is 13 amino acids long. The germline CDR1 and CDR2 sequences are LNHDA and SQIVND (reference sequence). Here the CDR3 DNA reads TGTGCCAGTAGTATCCAGCAGGGGGCTGAAGCTTTCTTT. Translating it yields CASSIQQGAEAFF. Full variable domain (remainder filled in from reference TRBV19 and TRBJ1-1): DGGITQSPKYLFRKEGQNVTLSCEQNLNHDAMYWYRQDPGQGLRLIYYSQIVNDFQKGDIAEGYSVSREKKESFPLTVTSAQKNPTAFYLCASSIQQGAEAFFGQGTRLTVV.

The rearrangement joins TRBV5-8 to TRBJ1-1; 7 positions agree with TRBD1. Trimming took 1 base from V and 1 from J; bases not matched to a gene: 1. CDR3 length: 14 amino acids. Germline values: CDR1 SGHTS, CDR2 YDEGEE. CDR3 coding DNA: TGTGCCAGCAGCTTGTACAGGGGGAACACTGAAGCTTTCTTT. It codes for CASSLYRGNTEAFF. Filled out from reference TRBV5-8 and TRBJ1-1, the complete variable domain reads EAGVTQSPTHLIKTRGQQATLRCSPISGHTSVYWYQQALGLGLQFLLWYDEGEERNRGNFPPRFSGRQFPNYSSELNVNALELEDSALYLCASSLYRGNTEAFFGQGTRLTVV.

The chain combines TRBV28 with TRBJ1-6; 8 bases map to TRBD1. The CDR3 is 14 amino acids. The ends lost 6 bases at V and 14 bases at J; junction bases unmatched: 12. The V gene's germline CDR1 is MDHEN and CDR2 SYDVKM. The CDR3 DNA reads TGTGCCAGCAGAAAGGGACAGGCTGGGCCAACCCTCCACTTT. It codes for CASRKGQAGPTLHF.

The chain is built from TRBV2 and TRBJ2-7; a weak D match, TRBD2 (6 bases). This CDR3 has 13 amino acids. CDR1 is SNHLY, CDR2 FYNNEI, per germline. The CDR3 bases are TGTGCCAGCAGCGAAGGGACTCGCTACGAGCAGTACGTC. Protein: CASSEGTRYEQYV.